This T cell receptor (beta chain) stems from a study of naive and memory T cell subsets. General study results and limits: Potentially, T cell activation and differentiation skew this RNA-based measurement.

Ligated cDNA underwent four rounds of PCR with nested alpha and beta constant region primers and SP2. Blood and skin TCR RNA was reverse transcribed with alpha and beta constant primers. TCRdb re-called the 5' RACE reads through MiXCR, storing one row per CDR3 protein. The data hold 55,000 to 65,000 distinct CDR3 sequences, with 8% to 9% observed a single time. On this clonotype: Its cognate antigen is unknown.

The germline gives CDR1 SQVTM, CDR2 ANQGSEA. The J segment lost 0 bases and the V segment lost 4 bases, leaving 10 bases of the junction unmatched. CDR3 length: 18 residues. A UMI-containing oligonucleotide was joined by 3' ligation to the TCR cDNA template. Whole-blood samples were 2 to 3 ml of peripheral blood from healthy adult volunteers. Unsorted total RNA, about 1 to 1000 ng, was DNase treated before reverse transcription. The chain carries TRBV29-1 and TRBJ2-1; 12 nucleotides align to TRBD2. This sequence originates from a female donor in good health. The CDR3 region is CSVARTSGRTHSYNEQFF. CDR3 nucleotide sequence: TGCAGCGTTGCCCGTACTAGCGGGAGGACCCACTCCTACAATGAGCAGTTCTTC.